The text below deals with one TCR beta chain. The sample comes from a study of blood T cell repertoires in COVID-19. The germline gives CDR1 ENHRY, CDR2 SYGVKD. There are 14 residues in the CDR3. The V gene lost 2 bases and the J gene lost 8 bases, with 15 bases spanning the gap. Enrolment of Seattle patients took place during active infection, and they were followed longitudinally. Libraries were prepared by immunoSEQ multiplex PCR; TCRdb keeps only in-frame clonotypes and omits some of them. The table has 150,000 to 200,000 clones, 92% seen once. Sequencing was performed on peripheral blood. This receptor was identified in a man aged 25-40 years with COVID-19, enrolled during active disease. V usage is TRBV10-3 and J usage is TRBJ1-2, with D uncertain. In DNA, the CDR3 is TGTGCCATCAGTGAGATTGAGGGCCAGGAGGGCTACACCTTC. Its protein is CAISEIEGQEGYTF.